This T cell receptor (beta chain) was captured in a study of shared clonotypes between healthy human individuals. Study outcomes and limitations: Measured sharing among donors was expected to vary with sequencing depth.

When replicate PCRs were run on sorted subsets, they used about 200 ng DNA, tens of thousands of T cell genomes. Using immunoSEQ multiplex PCR, the repertoire was profiled, and TCRdb retains in-frame clones only, with some absent. The sample carries approximately 2,000,000 clones, under 95% recorded once. The germline V gene has CDR1 SGHTA and CDR2 FQGNSA. The V and J ends lost 0 bases and 3 bases respectively, with 6 bases between them. This CDR3 has 14 residues. In regard to this clone: Its antigen remains unidentified.

Every one of the donors was a Caucasian adult that lived in Nashville, Tennessee. The sample was naive CD4+ T cells from PBMCs. Subset reported: CD45RA+ positively selected. The V call is TRBV7-2, the J call TRBJ2-1, with no clear D. The receptor was isolated from a young man in good health. Some clones in this sample may be carry-over from other donors' samples. This CDR3 is CASSLALHYNEQFF. The CDR3 nucleotides read TGTGCCAGCAGCTTAGCTCTACACTACAATGAGCAGTTCTTC.